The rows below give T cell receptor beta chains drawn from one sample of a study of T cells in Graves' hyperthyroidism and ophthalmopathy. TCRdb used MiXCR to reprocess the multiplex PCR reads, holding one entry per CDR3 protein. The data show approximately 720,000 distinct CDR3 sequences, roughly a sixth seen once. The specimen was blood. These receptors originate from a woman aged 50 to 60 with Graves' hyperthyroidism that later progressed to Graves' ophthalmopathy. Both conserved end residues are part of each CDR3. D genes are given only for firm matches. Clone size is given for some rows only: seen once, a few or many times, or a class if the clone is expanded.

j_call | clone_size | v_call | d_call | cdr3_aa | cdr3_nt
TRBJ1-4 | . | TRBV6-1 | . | CASSGGTDPWFF | TGTGCCAGCAGTGGTGGGACCGACCCATGGTTTTTT
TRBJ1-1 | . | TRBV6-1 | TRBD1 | CASSRDRDGTEAFF | TGTGCCAGCAGCCGCGACAGGGATGGCACTGAAGCTTTCTTT
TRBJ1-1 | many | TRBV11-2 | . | CASTLGGGSTEAFF | TGTGCCAGCACCTTGGGGGGTGGGAGCACTGAAGCTTTCTTT
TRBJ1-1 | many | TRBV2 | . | CAGIRVWGTEAFF | TGTGCCGGGATCAGGGTTTGGGGCACTGAAGCTTTCTTT
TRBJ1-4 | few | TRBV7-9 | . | CASSSAGVSPNEKLFF | TGTGCCAGCAGCTCCGCTGGTGTTTCTCCTAATGAAAAACTGTTTTTT
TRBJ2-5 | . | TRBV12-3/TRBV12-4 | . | CASSYSDNTQETQYF | TGTGCCAGCAGTTACTCGGACAACACCCAAGAGACCCAGTACTTC
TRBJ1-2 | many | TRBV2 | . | CASSEKHSPTGGYTF | TGTGCCAGCAGTGAGAAGCACAGCCCGACCGGTGGCTACACCTTC
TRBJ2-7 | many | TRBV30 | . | CAWKGYEQYF | TGTGCCTGGAAGGGCTACGAGCAGTACTTC
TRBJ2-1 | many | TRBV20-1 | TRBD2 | CSARGPSGWTYNEQFF | TGCAGTGCTAGGGGACCTAGCGGATGGACTTACAATGAGCAGTTCTTC
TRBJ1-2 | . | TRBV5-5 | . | CASTDPGFYGYTF | TGTGCCAGCACCGACCCCGGGTTCTACGGCTACACCTTC
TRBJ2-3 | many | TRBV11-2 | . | CASSLGAGTQYF | TGTGCCAGCAGCTTAGGCGCGGGTACGCAGTATTTT
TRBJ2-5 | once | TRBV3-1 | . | CASSARLQETQYF | TGTGCCAGCAGCGCGCGACTTCAAGAGACCCAGTACTTC
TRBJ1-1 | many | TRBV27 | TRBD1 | CASSSLPRQGWTEAFF | TGTGCCAGCAGTTCCCTTCCCCGACAGGGGTGGACTGAAGCTTTCTTT
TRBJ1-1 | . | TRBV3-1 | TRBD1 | CASSQGDRGRGLAFF | TGTGCCAGCAGCCAAGGGGACAGGGGTAGAGGCTTGGCTTTCTTT
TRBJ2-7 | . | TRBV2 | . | CASSEGTDEQYF | TGTGCCAGCAGTGAGGGGACTGACGAGCAGTACTTC
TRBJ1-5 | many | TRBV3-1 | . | CASSQLQGDQPQHF | TGTGCCAGCAGCCAGTTACAGGGCGATCAGCCCCAGCATTTT